Each of the 16 T cell receptor beta chains below was sequenced from the same sample in a study of cytomegalovirus exposure and HLA in healthy donors. PCR was performed using 60 Vbeta and 13 Jbeta primers. Assay used: immunoSEQ multiplex PCR; TCRdb lists only in-frame clones, some missing. The table includes about 170,000 clones, about 79% detected once. Sequences were obtained from PBMCs. The receptors originated from a woman aged 50 to 60 in good health and CMV-seropositive.

This chain connects TRBV7-9 to TRBJ2-5; weak D call: TRBD1 (5 bases). Trimming removed 4 bases from V and 2 bases from J, with 8 bases in between. This CDR3 has 13 residues. Per the germline V gene, CDR1 is SEHNR and CDR2 is FQNEAQ (reference sequence). CDR3 sequence (DNA): TGTGCCAGCAGCTCCGACAGACAAGAGACCCAGTACTTC. Protein product: CASSSDRQETQYF.

Only a few counts were recorded for this clone. The J gene is TRBJ2-1, the V gene TRBV7-2, with 9 bases that match TRBD2. This CDR3 contains 13 residues. Germline values: CDR1 SGHTA, CDR2 FQGNSA. With 3 bases clipped from V and 7 bases from J, the junction kept 1 base outside the gene matches. The CDR3 region is CASSFSGSNEQFF. The CDR3 nucleotides are TGTGCCAGCAGCTTTAGCGGGAGTAATGAGCAGTTCTTC.

The V call is TRBV7-8, the J call TRBJ2-5; D call uncertain. Germline CDR1 reads SGHVS; CDR2 reads FQNEAQ. The CDR3 length is 14 residues. V was cut by 2 bases and J by 1 base, with 8 bases left in between. The DNA of the CDR3 is TGTGCCAGCAGCTTATCGCTCAGCCAAGAGACCCAGTACTTC. Translated: CASSLSLSQETQYF. The full variable domain, with the rest looked up from reference TRBV7-8 and TRBJ2-5, is GAGVSQSPRYKVAKRGQDVALRCDPISGHVSLFWYQQALGQGPEFLTYFQNEAQLDKSGLPSDRFFAERPEGSVSTLKIQRTQQEDSAVYLCASSLSLSQETQYFGPGTRLLVL.

In the case of this clone: The junction departs from the called germline gene at one end, perhaps through a read error. The chain recombines TRBV7-9 with TRBJ1-1; D is uncertain. CDR3 size: 13 residues. Germline CDR1 reads SEHNR; CDR2 reads FQNEAQ (reference sequence). CDR3 coding DNA: TGTTCCAGCAGCTTTCAGCCACTAACTGAAGCTTTCTTT. It specifies CSSSFQPLTEAFF.

The rearrangement joins TRBV2 to TRBJ2-3; 10 nucleotides align to TRBD2. This CDR3 comprises 17 residues. Germline V gene data show CDR1 as SNHLY and CDR2 as FYNNEI. J was trimmed by 1 base and V by 6 bases; bases with no gene match: 10. The CDR3: CASRPLSGRARTDTQYF. CDR3 coding DNA: TGTGCCAGCAGGCCGCTCAGCGGGAGGGCCCGCACAGATACGCAGTATTTT.

The J gene is TRBJ2-3, the V gene TRBV19; D is unresolved. The V and J ends lost 6 bases and 2 bases respectively, with 12 bases between them. CDR1 and CDR2 from the germline V gene are LNHDA and SQIVND (reference sequence). This CDR3 has 14 amino acids. The CDR3 sequence: CASSQLLFTDTQYF. As DNA, the CDR3 is TGTGCCAGTAGCCAACTTTTATTCACAGATACGCAGTATTTT.

The CDR3 DNA sequence: TGCGCCAGCAGCTTGGGACAGGGGAACAATGAGCAGTTCTTC. Its translation is CASSLGQGNNEQFF. The chain recombines TRBV5-1 with TRBJ2-1; 8 bases map to TRBD1. This CDR3 contains 14 residues. J lost 5 bases, V lost 0 bases, and 1 base had no gene match. Germline lookup yields CDR1 SGHRS and CDR2 YFSETQ.

The genes are TRBV5-6 and TRBJ1-3; 9 bases are a match to TRBD1. CDR3 length equals 16 residues. Germline V gene lookup returns CDR1 SGHDT and CDR2 YYEEEE. Trimming cost V 4 bases and J 0 bases; bases outside gene matches: 5. The CDR3 spells CASSEDRGYSGNTIYF. The CDR3 DNA follows: TGTGCCAGCAGCGAGGACAGGGGTTACTCTGGAAACACCATATATTTT.

The chain employs TRBV27 and TRBJ1-2, with D possibly being TRBD1 (5 bases). This CDR3 is 13 amino acids long. V lost 2 bases and J 4 bases, leaving 8 bases between the germline ends. Per germline, CDR1 MNHEY and CDR2 SMNVEV (reference sequence). CDR3 in DNA: TGTGCCAGCAGTTTAGGGGCAGGCTATGGCTACACCTTC. Translation gives CASSLGAGYGYTF.

CDR3 nucleotide sequence: TGTGCCAGTAGCGAGAGCGGGATTGGATCTTTCTTT. This gives the protein CASSESGIGSFF. V is TRBV19 and J is TRBJ1-1; unclear D gene. V dropped 6 bases and J dropped 12 bases, with 17 bases sitting between them. CDR3 length: 12 amino acids. CDR1 and CDR2 from the germline V gene are LNHDA and SQIVND (reference sequence).

The DNA for the CDR3 is TGTGCCAGCAGTGGCCTTACAGGCACAGATACGCAGTATTTT. Protein: CASSGLTGTDTQYF. This chain connects TRBV2 to TRBJ2-3; D ambiguous. The CDR3 has 14 amino acids. V was clipped by 4 bases and J by 1 base, with 9 bases between them. Germline CDR1 reads SNHLY; CDR2 reads FYNNEI.

This clone was picked up a small number of times. CDR3 loop: CASRDGTGFDEQFF. In DNA form, the CDR3 reads TGTGCCAGCAGAGATGGGACAGGGTTCGATGAGCAGTTCTTC. The J gene is TRBJ2-1, the V gene TRBV6-5; 9 bases map to TRBD1. After removal of 6 bases from V and 8 bases from J, the junction contained 8 bases not matched to a gene. The CDR3 covers 14 residues. CDR1 MNHEY and CDR2 SVGAGI come from the germline V gene.

In its sample, this clone was seen a few times. Here the CDR3 reads CASSLYRGTPNYGYTF. CDR3 nucleotide sequence: TGTGCCAGCAGTTTATATCGGGGGACGCCTAACTATGGCTACACCTTC. The chain employs TRBV27 and TRBJ1-2; TRBD1 might be the D (5 bases). From germline, CDR1 is MNHEY and CDR2 SMNVEV (reference sequence). The CDR3 is made up of 16 amino acids. Between the trimmed V and J ends, which lost 1 base and 0 bases, there was a span of 12 bases.

The chain carries TRBV5-6 and TRBJ1-2, with 8 positions matching TRBD1. Losses at the gene ends were 0 bases for V and 6 bases for J; bases not matched to a gene: 7. The V gene's germline CDR1 is SGHDT and CDR2 YYEEEE. CDR3 size: 15 residues. The CDR3 nucleotides are TGTGCCAGCAGCTTGGTTGGACAGGGAAGAAATGGCTACACCTTC. This codes for CASSLVGQGRNGYTF.

The chain carries TRBV5-8 and TRBJ2-7; 8 bases are shared with TRBD1. V was pared by 1 base and J by 3 bases, with 3 bases of the junction left unmatched. The CDR3 is 14 residues long. Germline V gives CDR1 SGHTS, CDR2 YDEGEE. The CDR3 nucleotides read TGTGCCAGCAGCTTGACTGGGACAGGCTACGAGCAGTACTTC. Amino acids: CASSLTGTGYEQYF.

The J gene is TRBJ2-7, the V gene TRBV4-1, with TRBD1 matching over 10 bases. V trimming: 0 bases; J trimming: 0 bases; junction bases outside the gene matches: 11. Germline CDR1 MGHRA, CDR2 YSYEKL. CDR3 length: 19 amino acids. The CDR3 nucleotides read TGCGCCAGCAGCCAAGAATGGACAGGGGGTTCCCCCCGCTCCTACGAGCAGTACTTC. It is translated as CASSQEWTGGSPRSYEQYF.